The rows below give T cell receptor beta chains drawn from one sample of a study. Via MiXCR, TCRdb re-called the 5' RACE reads, giving one row per CDR3 protein. The sample includes about 43,000 distinct CDR3 sequences, roughly 20% of them seen just once. Sequencing was performed on Tregs sorted from a lymph node. The receptors come from a female donor with breast cancer. CDR3s include the opening cysteine and the closing phenylalanine or tryptophan. The order of the fields is J gene, clone size, V gene, D gene, CDR3 DNA, CDR3 protein. The D gene is left open where the match is weak. Not every row has a clone size; where given, it reads once, few, many or a size class.

>TRBJ2-7|-|TRBV9|-
TGTGCCAGCAGCCGGAGCGGAGGGGGCGGGAACGAGCAGTACTTC
CASSRSGGGGNEQYF
>TRBJ2-5|few|TRBV12-3/TRBV12-4|-
TGTGCCAGCAGTTTTTCCCGGACCCAAGAGACCCAGTACTTC
CASSFSRTQETQYF
>TRBJ1-5|many|TRBV10-3|-
TGTGCCACCAGGAGAGACAATCAGCCCCAGCATTTT
CATRRDNQPQHF
>TRBJ2-1|few|TRBV7-9|TRBD2
TGTGCCAGCAGTTGGCCTACTAGCGGGAGGGCCAAAGAGCAGTTCTTC
CASSWPTSGRAKEQFF
>TRBJ2-2|-|TRBV30|TRBD2
TGTGCCTCCCCACGCGTAGCGGGAGTATCCGGGGAGCTGTTTTTT
CASPRVAGVSGELFF
>TRBJ2-7|-|TRBV6-6|-
TGTGCCAGCAGTCCCTGGGGGCTCACCACCTACGAGCAGTACTTC
CASSPWGLTTYEQYF
>TRBJ2-1|-|TRBV30|-
TGTGCCTGGAGTCTAAACAGCTACAATGAGCAGTTCTTC
CAWSLNSYNEQFF
>TRBJ2-7|many|TRBV4-1|-
TGCGCCAGCAGCCAAGGCGGGGACGAGCAGTACTTC
CASSQGGDEQYF
>TRBJ2-3|-|TRBV10-3|-
TGTGCCATCAGGGAAAGGCCGGCCACAGATACGCAGTATTTT
CAIRERPATDTQYF
>TRBJ1-1|few|TRBV7-9|TRBD1
TGTGCCAGCAGCTCCCAGGACAGGGCAGGCACTGAAGCTTTCTTT
CASSSQDRAGTEAFF
>TRBJ2-1|-|TRBV2|TRBD2
TGTGCCAGCAGTCAGGGCGGGAGGGTCTACAATGAGCAGTCCTTC
CASSQGGRVYNEQSF
>TRBJ1-1|few|TRBV7-2|-
TGTGCCAGCAGCCATGGTGGGTTCGCTACCTTCAGGACTGAAGCTTTCTTT
CASSHGGFATFRTEAFF
>TRBJ2-5|-|TRBV11-2|TRBD1
TGTGCCAGCAGCTTGACAGGGGGCCCAGAGACCCAGTACTTC
CASSLTGGPETQYF
>TRBJ2-1|many|TRBV5-4|TRBD2
TGTGCCAGCAGCCAGTACGGACTAGCTGACTTGAATGAGCAGTTCTTC
CASSQYGLADLNEQFF
>TRBJ1-6|many|TRBV4-2|-
TGTGCCAGCAGCCAAGGGCGGAGTAATTCACCCCTCCACTTT
CASSQGRSNSPLHF
>TRBJ2-1|few|TRBV5-1|-
TGCGCCAGCAGTCCTGCTGACTATCCCACTGGTAATGAGCAGTTCTTC
CASSPADYPTGNEQFF
>TRBJ2-3|few|TRBV20-1|TRBD1
TGCAGTGCTAGAGATCGGGACAGGGGGCAAGATACGCAGTATTTT
CSARDRDRGQDTQYF
>TRBJ2-5|few|TRBV4-1|TRBD2
TGCGCCAGCAATATAGCGGGAGGGTTACGAGAGACCCAGTACTTC
CASNIAGGLRETQYF
>TRBJ2-1|many|TRBV30|-
TGTGCCTGGAGTCTAGTTGGAAATGAGCAGTTCTTC
CAWSLVGNEQFF
>TRBJ2-1|many|TRBV20-1|TRBD2
TGCAGTGCTAGAGATAGTTTGGGACTAGCGGGAGAGTCCTACAATGAGCAGTTCTTC
CSARDSLGLAGESYNEQFF
>TRBJ2-7|-|TRBV20-1|-
TGCAGTCTTTCCTTAAGCTCCTACGAGCAGTACTTC
CSLSLSSYEQYF
>TRBJ2-7|-|TRBV12-3/TRBV12-4|TRBD2
TGTACCAGCGGAGATCGGGGGGTATCCTTTTACGAGCAGTACTTC
CTSGDRGVSFYEQYF
>TRBJ2-7|many|TRBV6-1|-
TGTGCCAGCAGTCGACGTTCCTACGAGCAGTACTTC
CASSRRSYEQYF
>TRBJ1-6|once|TRBV2|-
TGTGCCAGCAATCTCGAGACAGAGAATTCACCCCTCCACTTT
CASNLETENSPLHF
>TRBJ2-3|many|TRBV28|-
TGTGCCAGCAGTCCCCCGGGGCTTGATACGCAGTATTTT
CASSPPGLDTQYF
>TRBJ1-5|-|TRBV16|-
TGTGCCAGCAGCCAATCGTGGCAGATCCACGGTCAGCCCCAGCATTTT
CASSQSWQIHGQPQHF
>TRBJ2-2|-|TRBV24-1|TRBD1
TGTGCCACCAGGGATCAAGACAGGGCCGGCACCGGGGAGCTGTTTTTT
CATRDQDRAGTGELFF
>TRBJ2-2|many|TRBV5-6|-
TGTGCCAGCAGCTTGTTGCTCGCCGGGGAGCTGTTTTTT
CASSLLLAGELFF
>TRBJ1-3|-|TRBV3-1|-
TGTGCCAGCAGCCAGGTGGGGGGGCAGAGAAACACCATATATTTT
CASSQVGGQRNTIYF
>TRBJ1-4|few|TRBV20-1|TRBD1
TGCAGTGCTACCGGGACAGGGAATGAAAAACTGTTTTTT
CSATGTGNEKLFF
>TRBJ2-7|few|TRBV9|TRBD2
TGTGCCAGCAGCGTCTCGGGAGGCGAGCAGTACTTC
CASSVSGGEQYF
>TRBJ1-5|-|TRBV28|-
TGTGCCAGCAGCCGATTCAGCAATCAGCCCCAGCATTTT
CASSRFSNQPQHF
>TRBJ1-2|-|TRBV6-2/TRBV6-3|TRBD1
TGTGCCAGCAGACGAATCGGGACAGGGCGGGATGGCTACACCTTC
CASRRIGTGRDGYTF
>TRBJ2-1|-|TRBV12-3/TRBV12-4|TRBD2
TGTGCCAGCAGTAACAGCGGGAGTTCCAATGAGCAGTTCTTC
CASSNSGSSNEQFF
>TRBJ2-3|many|TRBV9|-
TGTGCCAGCAGCGTAGGAAGAGCCACAGATACGCAGTATTTT
CASSVGRATDTQYF
>TRBJ2-7|many|TRBV4-2|TRBD2
TGTGCCAGCAGCCCAGCCGGACTAGCGGGTTACGAGCAGTACTTC
CASSPAGLAGYEQYF